The 31 T cell receptor beta chains given below trace back to one sample, sequenced in a study of T cell responses to AZD1222 COVID-19 vaccine. Repertoires were generated with immunoSEQ multiplex PCR, while TCRdb's copy carries only in-frame clones and drops some. The sample includes over 150,000 clones, approximately 90% of them seen just once. The sequenced sample was peripheral blood, obtained 28 days after the second AZD1222 dose. The receptors come from an adult who received the AZD1222 COVID-19 vaccine.

The chain is built from TRBV6-1 and TRBJ1-4; no reliable D call. This CDR3 comprises 15 residues. V was cut by 0 bases and J by 8 bases, with 13 bases left in between. The germline gives CDR1 MNHNS, CDR2 SASEGT. The CDR3 loop is CASSEAGPRREKLFF. CDR3 in DNA: TGTGCCAGCAGTGAAGCTGGACCGAGGAGGGAAAAACTGTTTTTT.

The chain couples TRBV23-1 to TRBJ1-5; D is unclear. TRBV23-1 is identified as an open reading frame with a role that is uncertain. V shed 5 bases and J shed 7 bases, with 15 bases lying between them. CDR3 length: 14 amino acids. The CDR3 bases are TGCGCCAGCAGTGATCACCGGGCCCCACAGCCCCAGCATTTT. The encoded protein is CASSDHRAPQPQHF.

The chain employs TRBV10-3 and TRBJ1-5; 7 nucleotides match TRBD1. The V segment lost 3 bases and the J segment 4 bases; nucleotides outside the gene matches: 0. Per the germline V gene, CDR1 is ENHRY and CDR2 is SYGVKD. There are 13 residues in the CDR3. CDR3 sequence: CAISEQGNQPQHF. The CDR3 DNA follows: TGTGCCATCAGTGAACAGGGGAATCAGCCCCAGCATTTT.

The V gene is TRBV11-2, the J gene TRBJ1-2; D is ambiguous. There are 12 residues in the CDR3. The germline V gene encodes CDR1 SGHAT and CDR2 FQNNGV. The V end was cut by 1 base, the J end by 6 bases, with 6 bases between. CDR3 nucleotides: TGTGCCAGCAGCTTAGGGTTGGATGGCTACACCTTC. Amino acid sequence: CASSLGLDGYTF. Full variable domain (rest looked up from reference TRBV11-2 and TRBJ1-2): EAGVAQSPRYKIIEKRQSVAFWCNPISGHATLYWYQQILGQGPKLLIQFQNNGVVDDSQLPKDRFSAERLKGVDSTLKIQPAKLEDSAVYLCASSLGLDGYTFGSGTRLTVV.

The CDR3 loop is CSVEAGLAGDTWRGNEQFF. DNA of the CDR3: TGCAGCGTTGAAGCGGGGCTAGCGGGAGATACTTGGCGTGGCAATGAGCAGTTCTTC. This chain links TRBV29-1 with TRBJ2-1; 10 positions agree with TRBD2. Trimming at V came to 1 base and at J to 6 bases, leaving 18 bases not matched to a gene. The CDR3 has 19 residues. The germline CDR1 and CDR2 sequences are SQVTM and ANQGSEA.

The chain employs TRBV19 and TRBJ2-3; 10 nucleotides align to TRBD1. This CDR3 is 14 amino acids long. Germline trimming cut 6 bases from V and 0 bases from J; bases unmatched to any gene: 0. Germline V CDR1 and CDR2: LNHDA, SQIVND (reference sequence). CDR3 sequence: CASRDRGSTDTQYF. The CDR3 nucleotides are TGTGCCAGTAGGGACAGGGGGAGCACAGATACGCAGTATTTT.

This rearrangement joins TRBV3-1 (or the pseudogene TRBV3-2) to TRBJ1-4, with 8 bases aligning to TRBD1. CDR3 length: 14 amino acids. Germline-derived CDR1 and CDR2 are LGHDT and YNNKEL (reference sequence). V trimming: 6 bases; J trimming: 3 bases; junction bases outside the gene matches: 3. DNA for the CDR3: TGTGCCAGCAGTCGACAGGGGTCTAATGAAAAACTGTTTTTT. This codes for CASSRQGSNEKLFF.

The rearrangement uses TRBV13 and TRBJ2-1; D unresolved. Trimming removed 1 base from V and 0 bases from J, with 10 bases in between. Germline values: CDR1 PRHDT, CDR2 FYEKMQ (reference sequence). The CDR3 is 16 residues long. CDR3 sequence (DNA): TGTGCCAGCAGCTTAGATGGTCGGAGCTCCTACAATGAGCAGTTCTTC. Translating gives CASSLDGRSSYNEQFF.

V and J are TRBV30 and TRBJ1-1; D uncertain. The germline V gene encodes CDR1 GTSNPN and CDR2 SVGIG (reference sequence). CDR3 length: 12 amino acids. V was trimmed by 7 bases and J by 3 bases, leaving 12 bases between them. CDR3 in amino acids: CASFTTYTEAFF. CDR3 in DNA: TGTGCCTCTTTCACTACCTACACTGAAGCTTTCTTT.

The CDR3 sequence is CASSPGGAGGYTF. DNA for the CDR3: TGTGCCAGCAGCCCAGGGGGCGCTGGGGGCTACACCTTC. J is TRBJ1-2 and V is TRBV7-2; 8 bases align to TRBD1. The CDR3 totals 13 residues. The trim removed 5 bases at V and 8 bases at J, leaving 7 bases unmatched. The V gene's germline CDR1 is SGHTA and CDR2 FQGNSA. The full variable domain, rest sourced from reference TRBV7-2 and TRBJ1-2, is GAGVSQSPSNKVTEKGKDVELRCDPISGHTALYWYRQSLGQGLEFLIYFQGNSAPDKSGLPSDRFSAERTGGSVSTLTIQRTQQEDSAVYLCASSPGGAGGYTFGSGTRLTVV.

J is TRBJ2-7 and V is TRBV5-1; a possible D gene is TRBD1 (6 bases). CDR1 is SGHRS, CDR2 YFSETQ, per germline. V lost 2 bases to trimming and J lost 3 bases, with 15 bases between them. This CDR3 has 15 residues. CDR3 sequence: CASSLRTAEYYEQYF. In DNA form, the CDR3 reads TGCGCCAGCAGCTTAAGGACAGCGGAATACTACGAGCAGTACTTC.

The chain couples TRBV30 to TRBJ1-6; D remains ambiguous. The V and J ends lost 3 bases and 7 bases respectively, with 16 bases between them. CDR1 is GTSNPN and CDR2 is SVGIG in the germline V gene (reference sequence). The CDR3 length is 15 residues. The CDR3 loop reads CAWRRSGIENSPLHF. The CDR3 DNA sequence: TGTGCCTGGAGGAGGTCGGGGATTGAAAATTCACCCCTCCACTTT.

This clone was seen only once. The chain recombines TRBV11-2 with TRBJ2-7; 8 nucleotides agree with TRBD2. Looked up from germline, CDR1 is SGHAT and CDR2 is FQNNGV. CDR3 length: 15 amino acids. Trimming at V came to 3 bases and at J to 2 bases, leaving 6 bases not matched to a gene. The CDR3 DNA sequence: TGTGCCAGCAGCTTTACTAGCGGAGGTGCCTACGAGCAGTACTTC. Its protein is CASSFTSGGAYEQYF.

In this sample, this clone turned up once. Germline is not matched at one junction end, which may reflect a read error. The chain combines TRBV5-1 with TRBJ2-1, with unresolved D. The CDR3 contains 13 residues. Germline V gene data show CDR1 as SGHRS and CDR2 as YFSETQ. CDR3 nucleotides: TGCGCCATCAGCAGCCCCCCCTACAATGAGCAGTTCTTC. Its protein is CAISSPPYNEQFF.

The chain has TRBV2 and TRBJ2-1, with D maybe TRBD1 (5 bases). CDR3 length: 17 amino acids. Germline V gene sequence: CDR1 SNHLY, CDR2 FYNNEI. V was trimmed by 3 bases and J by 0 bases, leaving 15 bases between them. The CDR3 sequence is CASSEGPPQSSYNEQFF. The CDR3 bases are TGTGCCAGCAGTGAGGGGCCCCCGCAGAGCTCCTACAATGAGCAGTTCTTC. Based on the CDR3 plus reference TRBV2 and TRBJ2-1, the full variable domain is EPEVTQTPSHQVTQMGQEVILRCVPISNHLYFYWYRQILGQKVEFLVSFYNNEISEKSEIFDDQFSVERPDGSNFTLKIRSTKLEDSAMYFCASSEGPPQSSYNEQFFGPGTRLTVL.

The CDR3, as DNA: TGTGCCAGCTATTTGAGCTCCTATAATTCACCCCTCCACTTT. It is translated as CASYLSSYNSPLHF. The V and J genes are TRBV19 and TRBJ1-6; D ambiguous. The germline V gene has CDR1 LNHDA and CDR2 SQIVND (reference sequence). The V end was cut by 9 bases, the J end by 0 bases, with 9 bases between. This CDR3 spans 14 amino acids. Drawing the rest from reference TRBV19 and TRBJ1-6, the complete variable domain is DGGITQSPKYLFRKEGQNVTLSCEQNLNHDAMYWYRQDPGQGLRLIYYSQIVNDFQKGDIAEGYSVSREKKESFPLTVTSAQKNPTAFYLCASYLSSYNSPLHFGNGTRLTVT.

The rearrangement joins TRBV3-1 (or the pseudogene TRBV3-2) to TRBJ2-3; TRBD2 matches at 7 bases. Germline lookup yields CDR1 LGHDT and CDR2 YNNKEL (reference sequence). The CDR3 length is 16 residues. The V and J ends lost 1 base and 1 base, in that order; junction bases with no gene match: 5. The DNA of the CDR3 is TGTGCCAGCAGCCAAGGTGGACTAGACGGCACAGATACGCAGTATTTT. Protein product: CASSQGGLDGTDTQYF.

The chain uses TRBV21-1 and TRBJ2-7; the table's D call TRBD2 went unverified against the DNA. TRBV21-1 is a known pseudogene. The length of the CDR3 is 16 residues. CDR3 sequence: CASSKVGRVGSYEQYF. CDR3 DNA: TGTGCCAGCAGCAAAGTAGGGAGGGTCGGGAGCTACGAGCAGTACTTC.

V is TRBV28 and J is TRBJ1-6; weak D call: TRBD1 (6 bases). CDR3 length: 15 amino acids. The V end lost 4 bases, the J end lost 9 bases, and 16 bases lay between the germline ends. Germline lookup yields CDR1 MDHEN and CDR2 SYDVKM. The CDR3 DNA reads as TGTGCCAGCAGTTATGGTGGGGGCCACGGTTCACCCCTCCACTTT. Its protein is CASSYGGGHGSPLHF.

The chain employs TRBV10-2 and TRBJ2-1; TRBD2 matches at 10 bases. The trim removed 5 bases at V and 9 bases at J, leaving 13 bases unmatched. The germline gives CDR1 WSHSY, CDR2 SAAADI. CDR3 length: 16 residues. The CDR3 DNA sequence: TGCGCCAGCAGTAGACCAAGCGGGAGGGCCCCCGGTGAGCAGTTCTTC. Its protein is CASSRPSGRAPGEQFF.

This rearrangement joins TRBV3-1 (or the pseudogene TRBV3-2) to TRBJ2-1; 10 nucleotides line up with TRBD2. The CDR3 loop spans 16 amino acids. Per germline, CDR1 LGHDT and CDR2 YNNKEL (reference sequence). V lost 0 bases to trimming and J lost 4 bases; unmatched junction nucleotides: 3. CDR3 protein: CASSQDPLAGYNEQFF. The CDR3 nucleotides read TGTGCCAGCAGCCAAGATCCACTAGCGGGATACAATGAGCAGTTCTTC.

V is TRBV27 and J is TRBJ1-5, with TRBD1 matching over 8 bases. The CDR3 is 17 amino acids. Germline values: CDR1 MNHEY, CDR2 SMNVEV (reference sequence). The ends lost 5 bases at V and 1 base at J; junction bases unmatched: 10. DNA of the CDR3: TGTGCCAGCAGTAGTCGAGACAGGGGCCGGAGCAATCAGCCCCAGCATTTT. Its protein product is CASSSRDRGRSNQPQHF.

This sequence joins TRBV28 and TRBJ1-5, with 9 positions matching TRBD1. The CDR3 runs 15 residues. After removal of 7 bases from V and 9 bases from J, the junction contained 13 bases not matched to a gene. Germline V gives CDR1 MDHEN, CDR2 SYDVKM. The CDR3 sequence: CASTYRGRGGTPQHF. In DNA form, the CDR3 reads TGTGCCAGCACCTACAGGGGGCGCGGTGGGACGCCCCAGCATTTT.

V gene TRBV15 combines with J gene TRBJ2-7; TRBD2 is a possible D gene (6 bases). This CDR3 is built from 18 residues. Trimming left V 1 base short and J 6 bases short, with 25 bases between. CDR1 is LNHNV and CDR2 is YYDKDF in the germline V gene (reference sequence). This CDR3 is CATSRGRRDSRVDSEQYF. In nucleotides, the CDR3 is TGTGCCACCAGCAGAGGGAGGCGGGACTCAAGGGTAGATTCCGAGCAGTACTTC.

The CDR3 DNA sequence: TGTGCCAGCAAGTCAAATCTTTATTCCCCCTACGAGCAGTACTTC. The encoded protein is CASKSNLYSPYEQYF. The rearrangement uses TRBV27 and TRBJ2-7; D ambiguous. The germline V gene encodes CDR1 MNHEY and CDR2 SMNVEV (reference sequence). Between the trimmed V and J ends, which lost 7 bases and 2 bases, there was a span of 18 bases. The CDR3 has 15 residues.

This chain connects TRBV27 to TRBJ2-7, with D possibly matching TRBD1 (6 bases). V was cut by 4 bases and J by 4 bases, with 14 bases left in between. The CDR3 is 14 amino acids. Germline V gene data show CDR1 as MNHEY and CDR2 as SMNVEV (reference sequence). CDR3 loop: CASSSGTTKYEQYF. The CDR3 DNA is TGTGCCAGCAGTTCCGGGACAACCAAGTACGAGCAGTACTTC.

This clone was seen more than once but under ten times. The rearrangement links TRBV11-2 to TRBJ2-7, with 11 positions matching TRBD2. Germline-derived CDR1 and CDR2 are SGHAT and FQNNGV. This CDR3 spans 15 amino acids. The V gene end was trimmed by 1 base and the J gene end by 3 bases; junction bases not matched to a gene: 2. The CDR3 sequence is CASSLGLAGIYEQYF. The CDR3, as DNA: TGTGCCAGCAGCTTAGGACTAGCGGGAATCTACGAGCAGTACTTC. The complete variable domain, with remaining parts taken from reference TRBV11-2 and TRBJ2-7, reads EAGVAQSPRYKIIEKRQSVAFWCNPISGHATLYWYQQILGQGPKLLIQFQNNGVVDDSQLPKDRFSAERLKGVDSTLKIQPAKLEDSAVYLCASSLGLAGIYEQYFGPGTRLTVT.

The chain recombines TRBV25-1 with TRBJ1-3, with unresolved D. Germline loops: CDR1 MGHDK, CDR2 SYGVNS. This CDR3 region has 12 residues. V gave up 6 bases and J gave up 4 bases, with 7 bases separating them. The CDR3 nucleotides are TGTGCCAGCAGACCCTCAGGAAACACCATATATTTT. This translates into CASRPSGNTIYF.

J is TRBJ2-5 and V is TRBV2; 9 bases are shared with TRBD2. The CDR3 is made up of 14 amino acids. CDR1 and CDR2 from the germline V gene are SNHLY and FYNNEI. The J segment lost 10 bases and the V segment lost 2 bases, leaving 8 bases of the junction unmatched. The DNA for the CDR3 is TGTGCCAGCAGTGAACGGCTAGCGGGAATTTTCCAGTACTTC. It translates to CASSERLAGIFQYF.

The CDR3 spells CASSYTQGAAEQYF. The CDR3 region has the DNA TGTGCCAGCAGTTACACCCAGGGGGCCGCCGAGCAGTACTTC. This sequence joins TRBV6-6 and TRBJ2-7, with TRBD1 identical over 8 bases. V lost 2 bases, J lost 6 bases, and 6 bases stayed unmatched. CDR1 MNHNY and CDR2 SVGAGI come from the germline V gene (reference sequence). This CDR3 spans 14 amino acids.

V is TRBV11-2 and J is TRBJ2-1, with D unclear. This CDR3 spans 16 amino acids. V was cut by 4 bases and J by 0 bases, with 13 bases left in between. CDR1 and CDR2 from the germline V gene are SGHAT and FQNNGV. In DNA, the CDR3 is TGTGCCAGCAGCTCCTTGAGCTCGAGCTCCTACAATGAGCAGTTCTTC. Protein product: CASSSLSSSSYNEQFF.